The clone carrying this TCR beta chain appeared a few times. Its specificity is unknown. Both 60 Vbeta primers and 13 Jbeta primers went into the PCR. Only in-frame clones appear in the TCRdb table, and some are missing; sequencing was by immunoSEQ multiplex PCR. Of 200,000 or so clones listed, approximately 80% are singletons. This entry comes from a study of cytomegalovirus exposure and HLA in healthy donors. Findings and limits, study-wide: Cytomegalovirus status was reportedly diagnosed by the classifier with high sensitivity and specificity. Later, an analysis found that common viral pathogens appeared to be linked with several of the most significant clusters. The productive fraction for most TCR beta V segments was about 90% or about 30% in an earlier analysis. An observed cluster of highly shared sequence variants was recorded as a likely sequencing artifact.

The CDR3 runs 13 residues. Trimming cost V 8 bases and J 4 bases, with 14 bases left between them. From germline, CDR1 is ENHRY and CDR2 SYGVKD. The chain recombines TRBV10-3 with TRBJ1-1; tentatively, D is TRBD1 (5 bases). This TCR came from a boy aged 2-9 years in good health and CMV-seronegative. The specimen was PBMCs. CDR3 amino acids: CAIGAGFGTEAFF. CDR3 nucleotides: TGTGCCATCGGGGCAGGGTTTGGCACTGAAGCTTTCTTT.